A single sample gave rise to the 24 T cell receptor beta chains below, sequenced in a study of naive and memory T cell subsets. General study findings and limits: Especially in CD8 cells, naive repertoires contained a few larger clonotypes, possibly CD45RA-re-expressing memory cells.

These receptors have no identified antigens. An equimolar mix of two oligonucleotides served as the beta constant-region primer for TRBC1 and TRBC2. Four rounds of PCR amplified the ligated cDNA using nested alpha and beta constant-region primers plus SP2. TCRdb called the UMI-ligation and nested PCR reads again in MiXCR, with one record for every CDR3 protein. This table holds approximately 140,000 distinct CDR3 sequences, 22% found once. Material: naive CD4+ T cells from blood. The receptors here all came from a human donor in good health.

The genes are TRBV12-3 or TRBV12-4 and TRBJ1-2; 12 nucleotides match TRBD1. This CDR3 is built from 15 residues. V shed 3 bases and J 7 bases; nucleotides not matched to a gene: 6. The CDR3 DNA sequence: TGTGCCAGCAGTTTCCGGGGACAGGGGGCTGGTGGCTACACCTTC. Residues: CASSFRGQGAGGYTF.

This clonotype was counted a few times. V and J are TRBV7-9 and TRBJ2-7; D possibly corresponds to TRBD2 (5 bases). Per the germline V gene, CDR1 is SEHNR and CDR2 is FQNEAQ (reference sequence). This CDR3 has 13 residues. Deletions cut 5 bases from V and 2 bases from J, with 10 bases between. For the CDR3, the DNA is TGTGCCAGCAGCCAAACTAGTGCCTACGAGCAGTACTTC. Protein sequence: CASSQTSAYEQYF.

This clonotype was picked up a small number of times. The CDR3: CASSTGGNGYTF. The DNA of the CDR3 is TGTGCCAGCAGTACAGGGGGCAATGGCTACACCTTC. The V gene is TRBV28, the J gene TRBJ1-2, with TRBD1 matching over 9 bases. With 5 bases clipped from V and 6 bases from J, the junction kept 1 base outside the gene matches. Germline-derived CDR1 and CDR2 are MDHEN and SYDVKM. The CDR3 is made up of 12 amino acids.

The chain is built from TRBV7-2 and TRBJ1-1; D remains ambiguous. Per germline, CDR1 SGHTA and CDR2 FQGNSA. With 4 bases removed from V and 0 bases from J, the gap between germline ends came to 6 bases. CDR3 length equals 13 residues. CDR3 protein: CASSSYLNTEAFF. For the CDR3, the DNA is TGTGCCAGCAGCTCCTATTTGAACACTGAAGCTTTCTTT.

V and J are TRBV28 and TRBJ1-5; maybe TRBD1 (5 bases). V was clipped by 1 base and J by 0 bases, with 10 bases between them. In germline, CDR1 is MDHEN, CDR2 SYDVKM. The CDR3 contains 16 residues. CDR3: CASSLYPGFSNQPQHF. The CDR3 nucleotides are TGTGCCAGCAGTTTATACCCAGGGTTTAGCAATCAGCCCCAGCATTTT. Complete variable domain (other parts from reference TRBV28 and TRBJ1-5): DVKVTQSSRYLVKRTGEKVFLECVQDMDHENMFWYRQDPGLGLRLIYFSYDVKMKEKGDIPEGYSVSREKKERFSLILESASTNQTSMYLCASSLYPGFSNQPQHFGDGTRLSIL.

This chain links TRBV24-1 with TRBJ2-1; the match to TRBD2 covers 7 bases. This CDR3 is built from 15 residues. Germline V lookup: CDR1 KGHDR, CDR2 SFDVKD. With V trimmed by 7 bases and J by 4 bases, 9 bases remained unmatched. This CDR3 reads CATRGEGASYNEQFF. In nucleotides, the CDR3 is TGTGCCACCAGGGGGGAGGGTGCATCGTACAATGAGCAGTTCTTC.

This clonotype came up many times. CDR3 DNA sequence: TGCAGTGCTAGTATAAGAGCCAAAAACATTCAGTACTTC. It encodes CSASIRAKNIQYF. The chain couples TRBV20-1 to TRBJ2-4; D is ambiguous. The CDR3 is made up of 13 amino acids. The germline gives CDR1 DFQATT, CDR2 SNEGSKA (reference sequence). Trimming pared 3 bases from V and 0 bases from J, leaving 6 bases between.

This chain joins TRBV18 and TRBJ1-5; D remains ambiguous. The CDR3 runs 14 residues. Trimming removed 1 base from V and 4 bases from J, with 8 bases in between. CDR1 is KGHSH, CDR2 LQKENI, per germline. Here the CDR3 reads CASSPRHLNQPQHF. CDR3 DNA: TGTGCCAGCTCACCACGACACCTAAATCAGCCCCAGCATTTT.

This sequence joins TRBV29-1 and TRBJ2-7; 9 bases line up with TRBD1. Germline loops: CDR1 SQVTM, CDR2 ANQGSEA. J was trimmed by 3 bases and V by 4 bases; bases with no gene match: 19. The CDR3 runs 18 residues. The CDR3 is CSVVRAGGKDRGGYEQYF. DNA for the CDR3: TGCAGCGTTGTCAGGGCTGGTGGGAAGGACAGGGGAGGCTACGAGCAGTACTTC.

The V gene is TRBV6-5, the J gene TRBJ1-3; tentatively, D is TRBD1 (5 bases). V shed 6 bases and J shed 3 bases, with 15 bases lying between them. The CDR3 loop spans 15 amino acids. Germline CDR1 MNHEY, CDR2 SVGAGI. The chain's CDR3 is CASSVGGGVGNTIYF. CDR3 DNA sequence: TGTGCCAGCAGCGTCGGGGGAGGGGTTGGAAACACCATATATTTT.

This clonotype was seen only a few times. The chain links TRBV7-2 to TRBJ1-5, with no clear D. CDR1 and CDR2 (germline): SGHTA, FQGNSA. Trimming took off 4 bases at V and 3 bases at J, with 13 bases between the two ends. The CDR3 is 15 residues long. CDR3 in amino acids: CASSYAQGFNQPQHF. In DNA form, the CDR3 reads TGTGCCAGCAGCTACGCACAAGGGTTCAATCAGCCCCAGCATTTT.

This clonotype was recorded a few times. This chain links TRBV30 with TRBJ1-1; D gene unclear. The CDR3 length is 15 residues. Germline CDR1 is GTSNPN and CDR2 is SVGIG (reference sequence). The V end lost 3 bases, the J end lost 1 base, and 15 bases lay between the germline ends. The CDR3: CAWSTYGRRNTEAFF. The CDR3 DNA reads as TGTGCCTGGAGCACCTACGGACGGAGGAACACTGAAGCTTTCTTT.

This chain uses TRBV7-2 with TRBJ1-1; D is undetermined. V lost 6 bases to trimming and J lost 7 bases, with 12 bases between them. Germline CDR1 reads SGHTA; CDR2 reads FQGNSA. The CDR3 loop spans 12 amino acids. The CDR3 nucleotides are TGTGCCAGCAGACCCGGCCTGGTTGAAGCTTTCTTT. This translates into CASRPGLVEAFF.

The chain employs TRBV24-1 and TRBJ2-1; D unresolved. CDR1 KGHDR and CDR2 SFDVKD come from the germline V gene. This CDR3 contains 14 residues. The germline V and J ends were trimmed by 0 bases and 5 bases, with 7 bases remaining between them. CDR3 nucleotide sequence: TGTGCCACCAGTGATTTGCTGCAGGACAATGAGCAGTTCTTC. It codes for CATSDLLQDNEQFF.

CDR3 coding DNA: TGCGCCAGCAGCCGCATAGCGGGAGGTGGCGAGCAGTACTTC. It codes for CASSRIAGGGEQYF. The V and J genes are TRBV4-1 and TRBJ2-7; the match to TRBD2 covers 10 bases. This CDR3 spans 14 amino acids. After removal of 4 bases from V and 6 bases from J, the junction contained 6 bases not matched to a gene. CDR1 is MGHRA and CDR2 is YSYEKL in the germline V gene.

The chain couples TRBV20-1 to TRBJ1-5, with a weak D call TRBD1 (6 bases). V was pared by 6 bases and J by 7 bases, with 22 bases between. Per the germline V gene, CDR1 is DFQATT and CDR2 is SNEGSKA (reference sequence). The CDR3 sequence is 15 residues long. The CDR3 is CSASTGDGGAQPQHF. The CDR3 nucleotides are TGCAGTGCCTCCACAGGTGACGGGGGCGCGCAGCCCCAGCATTTT.

There are a few counts of this clonotype. The genes are TRBV28 and TRBJ2-1; unclear D gene. Deletions cut 1 base from V and 14 bases from J, with 21 bases between. The CDR3 spans 15 residues. Germline V gene lookup returns CDR1 MDHEN and CDR2 SYDVKM. The chain's CDR3 is CASSLSSPLARNKFF. The CDR3 bases are TGTGCCAGCAGTTTATCATCCCCACTTGCTAGAAATAAGTTCTTC.

This clonotype was found many times. The V gene is TRBV7-8, the J gene TRBJ2-4; D tentatively reads TRBD1 or TRBD2 (5 bases each). The CDR3 runs to 16 residues. V shed 1 base and J shed 3 bases, with 13 bases lying between them. The V gene's germline CDR1 is SGHVS and CDR2 FQNEAQ. The CDR3 sequence: CASSLVQRGVKNIQYF. In nucleotides, the CDR3 is TGTGCCAGCAGCTTAGTGCAAAGGGGAGTCAAAAACATTCAGTACTTC.

The chain is built from TRBV4-3 and TRBJ2-3, with D possibly being TRBD1 (6 bases). The germline V gene has CDR1 LGHNA and CDR2 YSLEER. Trimming pared 0 bases from V and 4 bases from J, leaving 14 bases between. The CDR3 is 16 residues long. CDR3: CASSQDSRGPADTQYF. As DNA, the CDR3 is TGCGCCAGCAGCCAAGATAGCAGGGGCCCCGCAGATACGCAGTATTTT.

This clonotype was recorded a few times. V gene TRBV7-9 combines with J gene TRBJ1-4; TRBD1 is a possible D gene (5 bases). This CDR3 region has 16 residues. V gave up 5 bases and J gave up 5 bases, with 18 bases separating them. Looked up from germline, CDR1 is SEHNR and CDR2 is FQNEAQ (reference sequence). The CDR3 nucleotides read TGTGCCAGCAGCCCACCCGGGGCCCCGATAAATGAAAAACTGTTTTTT. Protein product: CASSPPGAPINEKLFF.

The gene calls are TRBV20-1 and TRBJ1-3; D gene unclear. The CDR3 runs to 13 residues. The V gene lost 5 bases and the J gene lost 4 bases, with 12 bases spanning the gap. CDR1 is DFQATT and CDR2 is SNEGSKA in the germline V gene (reference sequence). The CDR3 region has the DNA TGCAGTGCTCGACTCGCGGCCGGAAACACCATATATTTT. This encodes CSARLAAGNTIYF.

This chain joins TRBV18 and TRBJ2-1; the D gene is possibly TRBD2 (6 bases). CDR3 length: 16 amino acids. V gave up 0 bases and J gave up 8 bases, with 17 bases separating them. The germline V gene has CDR1 KGHSH and CDR2 LQKENI. The CDR3 spells CASSPPAGLGGDEQFF. CDR3 nucleotide sequence: TGTGCCAGCTCACCACCGGCGGGACTCGGGGGTGATGAGCAGTTCTTC.

V gene TRBV5-1 combines with J gene TRBJ2-2, with D tentatively TRBD1 (5 bases). This CDR3 has 14 residues. Trimming shortened V by 5 bases and J by 2 bases, and 10 bases separated the two germline ends. Germline V CDR1 and CDR2: SGHRS, YFSETQ. The CDR3 loop reads CASSVTGNTGELFF. The CDR3, as DNA: TGCGCCAGCAGTGTAACAGGAAACACCGGGGAGCTGTTTTTT.

This clonotype was observed many times. The rearrangement uses TRBV3-1 and TRBJ2-3; no definite D call. The CDR3 is 12 residues long. Germline V lookup: CDR1 LGHDT, CDR2 YNNKEL (reference sequence). The V end lost 1 base, the J end lost 5 bases, and 4 bases lay between the germline ends. In DNA form, the CDR3 reads TGTGCCAGCAGCCAAGGTAGAGATACGCAGTATTTT. Translation: CASSQGRDTQYF.